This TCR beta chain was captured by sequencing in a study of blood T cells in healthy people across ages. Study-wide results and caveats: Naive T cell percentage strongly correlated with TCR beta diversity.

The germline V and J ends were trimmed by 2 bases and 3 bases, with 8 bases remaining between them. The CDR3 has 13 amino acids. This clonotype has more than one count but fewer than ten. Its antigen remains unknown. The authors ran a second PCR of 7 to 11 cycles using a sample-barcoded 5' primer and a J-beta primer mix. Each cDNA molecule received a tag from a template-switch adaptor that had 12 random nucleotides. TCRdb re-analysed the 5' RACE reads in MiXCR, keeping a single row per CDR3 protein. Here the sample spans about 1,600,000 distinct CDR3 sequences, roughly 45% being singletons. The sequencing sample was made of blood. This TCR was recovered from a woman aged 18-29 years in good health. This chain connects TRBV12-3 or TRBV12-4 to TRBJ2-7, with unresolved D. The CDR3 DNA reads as TGTGCCAGCAGTTTATCCTCGCTCTACGAGCAGTACTTC. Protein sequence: CASSLSSLYEQYF.